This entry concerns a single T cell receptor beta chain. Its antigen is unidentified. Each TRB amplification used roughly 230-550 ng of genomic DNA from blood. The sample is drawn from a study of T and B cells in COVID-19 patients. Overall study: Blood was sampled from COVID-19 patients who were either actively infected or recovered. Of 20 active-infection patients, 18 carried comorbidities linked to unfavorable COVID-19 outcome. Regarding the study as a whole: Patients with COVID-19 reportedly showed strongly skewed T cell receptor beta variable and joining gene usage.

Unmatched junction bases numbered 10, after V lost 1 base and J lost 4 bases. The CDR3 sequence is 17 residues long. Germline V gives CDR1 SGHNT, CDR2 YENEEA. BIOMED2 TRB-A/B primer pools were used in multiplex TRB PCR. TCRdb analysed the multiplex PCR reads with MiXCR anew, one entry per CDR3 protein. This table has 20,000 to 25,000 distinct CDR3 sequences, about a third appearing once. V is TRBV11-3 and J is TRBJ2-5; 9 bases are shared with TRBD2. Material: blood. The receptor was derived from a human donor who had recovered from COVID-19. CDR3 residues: CASSLGTGGGAGETQYF. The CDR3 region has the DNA TGTGCCAGCAGCTTAGGGACTGGCGGGGGGGCCGGAGAGACCCAGTACTTC.